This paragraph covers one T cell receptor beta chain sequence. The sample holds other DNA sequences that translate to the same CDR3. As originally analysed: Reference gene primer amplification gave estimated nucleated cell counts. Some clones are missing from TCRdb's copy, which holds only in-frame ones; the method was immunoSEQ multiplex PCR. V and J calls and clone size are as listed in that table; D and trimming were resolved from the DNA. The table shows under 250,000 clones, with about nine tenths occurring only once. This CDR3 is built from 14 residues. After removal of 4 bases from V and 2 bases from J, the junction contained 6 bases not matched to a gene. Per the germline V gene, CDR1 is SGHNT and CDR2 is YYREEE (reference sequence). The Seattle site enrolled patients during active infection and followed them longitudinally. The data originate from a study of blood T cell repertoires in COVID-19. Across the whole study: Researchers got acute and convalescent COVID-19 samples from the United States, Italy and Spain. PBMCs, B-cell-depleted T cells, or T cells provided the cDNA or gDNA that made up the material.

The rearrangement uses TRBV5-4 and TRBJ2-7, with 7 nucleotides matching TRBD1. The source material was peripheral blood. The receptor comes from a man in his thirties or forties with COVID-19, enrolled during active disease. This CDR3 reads CASSPPGQTYEQYF. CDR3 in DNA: TGTGCCAGCAGCCCCCCGGGACAGACCTACGAGCAGTACTTC.